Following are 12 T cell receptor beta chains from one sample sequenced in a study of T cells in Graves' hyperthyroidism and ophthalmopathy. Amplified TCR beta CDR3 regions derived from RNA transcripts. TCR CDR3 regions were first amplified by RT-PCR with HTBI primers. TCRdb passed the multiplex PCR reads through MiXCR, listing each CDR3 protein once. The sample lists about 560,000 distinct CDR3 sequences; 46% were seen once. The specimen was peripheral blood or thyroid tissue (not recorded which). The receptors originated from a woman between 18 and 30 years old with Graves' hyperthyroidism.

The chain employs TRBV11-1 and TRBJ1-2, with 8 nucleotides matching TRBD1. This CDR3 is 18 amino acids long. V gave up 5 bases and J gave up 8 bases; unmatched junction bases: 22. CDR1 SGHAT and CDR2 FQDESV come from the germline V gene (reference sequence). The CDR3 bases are TGTGCCAGCAGCGCAGGACAGGGAACAATGTTACGACCGGAGGGCTACACCTTC. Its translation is CASSAGQGTMLRPEGYTF.

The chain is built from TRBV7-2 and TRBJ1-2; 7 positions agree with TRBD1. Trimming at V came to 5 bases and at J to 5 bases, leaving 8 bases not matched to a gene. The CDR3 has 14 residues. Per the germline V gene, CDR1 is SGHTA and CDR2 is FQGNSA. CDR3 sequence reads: CASSPETGQYGYTF. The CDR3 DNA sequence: TGTGCCAGCAGCCCAGAGACAGGGCAATATGGCTACACCTTC.

CDR3 protein: CSARDASYSNQPQHF. In DNA form, the CDR3 reads TGCAGTGCTAGAGACGCCAGTTATAGCAATCAGCCCCAGCATTTT. The J gene is TRBJ1-5, the V gene TRBV20-1; unclear D gene. The germline V gene has CDR1 DFQATT and CDR2 SNEGSKA (reference sequence). This CDR3 is 15 amino acids long. V was shortened by 0 bases and J by 0 bases, with 9 bases between the two germline ends.

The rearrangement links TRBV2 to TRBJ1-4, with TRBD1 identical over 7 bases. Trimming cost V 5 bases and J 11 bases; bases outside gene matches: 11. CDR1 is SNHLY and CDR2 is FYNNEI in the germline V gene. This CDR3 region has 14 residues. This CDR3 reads CASSIRQGPAKLFF. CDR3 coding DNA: TGTGCCAGCAGTATTAGACAGGGTCCGGCGAAACTGTTTTTT.

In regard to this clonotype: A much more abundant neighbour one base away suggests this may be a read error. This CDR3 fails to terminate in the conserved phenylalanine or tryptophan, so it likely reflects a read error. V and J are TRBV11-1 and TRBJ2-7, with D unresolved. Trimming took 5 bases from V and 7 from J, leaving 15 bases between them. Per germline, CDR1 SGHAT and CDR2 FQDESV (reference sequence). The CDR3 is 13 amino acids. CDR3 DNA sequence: TGTGCCAGCAGCAAAGGACCTACCTTGGAGCAGTACCTC. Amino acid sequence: CASSKGPTLEQYL.

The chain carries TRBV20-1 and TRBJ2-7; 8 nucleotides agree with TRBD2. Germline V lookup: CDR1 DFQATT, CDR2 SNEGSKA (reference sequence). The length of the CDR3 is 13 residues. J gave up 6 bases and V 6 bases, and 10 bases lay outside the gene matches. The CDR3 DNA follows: TGCAGTGCGGCCCGGAGCGGGAGAGGCGAGCAGTACTTC. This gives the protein CSAARSGRGEQYF.

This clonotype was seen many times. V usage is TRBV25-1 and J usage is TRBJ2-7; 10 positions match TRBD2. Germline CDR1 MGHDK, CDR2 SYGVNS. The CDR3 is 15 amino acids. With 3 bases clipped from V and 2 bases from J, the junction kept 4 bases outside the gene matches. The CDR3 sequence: CASSDQAGGTYEQYF. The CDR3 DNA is TGTGCCAGCAGTGATCAAGCGGGAGGGACCTACGAGCAGTACTTC.

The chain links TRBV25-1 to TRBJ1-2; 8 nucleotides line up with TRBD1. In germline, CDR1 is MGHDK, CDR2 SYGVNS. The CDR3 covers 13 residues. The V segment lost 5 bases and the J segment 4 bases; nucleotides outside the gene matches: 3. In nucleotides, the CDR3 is TGTGCCAGCAGTCGGGGACAGGCCTATGGCTACACCTTC. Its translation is CASSRGQAYGYTF.

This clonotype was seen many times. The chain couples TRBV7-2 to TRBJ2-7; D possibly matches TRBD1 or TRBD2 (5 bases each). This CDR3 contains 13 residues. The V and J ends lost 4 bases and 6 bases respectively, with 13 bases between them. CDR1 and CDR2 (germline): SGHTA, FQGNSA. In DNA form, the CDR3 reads TGTGCCAGCAGCTCCATTCCGGGGCTCGAGCAGTACTTC. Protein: CASSSIPGLEQYF.

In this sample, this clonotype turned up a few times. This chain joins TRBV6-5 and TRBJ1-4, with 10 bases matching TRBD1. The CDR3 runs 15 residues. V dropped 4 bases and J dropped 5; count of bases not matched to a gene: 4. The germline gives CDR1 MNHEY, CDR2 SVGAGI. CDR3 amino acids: CASSSLGQGNEKLFF. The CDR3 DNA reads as TGTGCCAGCAGTTCTTTGGGACAGGGGAATGAAAAACTGTTTTTT.

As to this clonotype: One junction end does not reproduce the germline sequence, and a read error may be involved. In DNA, the CDR3 is TGCGCCAGCAGCCTAAGCGAGGGGAGACAGTACTTC. Translated, it gives CASSLSEGRQYF. This chain uses TRBV7-3 with TRBJ2-5, with D perhaps being TRBD1 or TRBD2 (5 bases each). This CDR3 is 12 amino acids long. CDR1 and CDR2 (germline): SGHTA, FQGTGA. Full variable domain (outside the CDR3, taken from reference TRBV7-3 and TRBJ2-5): GAGVSQTPSNKVTEKGKYVELRCDPISGHTALYWYRQSLGQGPEFLIYFQGTGAADDSGLPNDRFFAVRPEGSVSTLKIQRTERGDSAVYLCASSLSEGRQYFGPGTRLLVL.

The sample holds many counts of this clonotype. The CDR3 nucleotides read TGTGCCACCAGTGATTTGAGGGGGAATGAAGGCTACACCTTC. This sequence encodes CATSDLRGNEGYTF. The chain has TRBV24-1 and TRBJ1-2; TRBD1 is a possible D gene (6 bases). The CDR3 has 14 amino acids. Trimming left V 0 bases short and J 8 bases short, with 12 bases between. Germline V gene data show CDR1 as KGHDR and CDR2 as SFDVKD.